This TCR beta chain was sequenced in a study of cytomegalovirus exposure and HLA in healthy donors. CDR1 is LNHDA and CDR2 is SQIVND in the germline V gene (reference sequence). This CDR3 contains 16 residues. The ends lost 7 bases at V and 7 bases at J; junction bases unmatched: 14. Findings and caveats of the study: In vitro, three CMV-associated chains proved specific for CMV antigens. Many donors shared some public TCRs, even though most TCR sequences were rare. TCR clusters originating in the first cohort tended to co-occur in the 120 validation repertoires, according to a later analysis.

A note on this clone: What it recognizes is unknown.

The assay was immunoSEQ multiplex PCR, and TCRdb's table has in-frame clones only and misses some. The table lists 55,000 to 75,000 clones, almost 97% of them singletons. This chain links TRBV19 with TRBJ1-2; 11 positions agree with TRBD1. The clonotype was recovered from a woman aged 18-29 years in good health and CMV-seronegative. The sample consisted of PBMCs. The DNA of the CDR3 is TGTGCCAGTACCATTGGTCCGGGACAGGGGGTGCGTGGCTACACCTTC. Protein product: CASTIGPGQGVRGYTF.